This TCR beta chain was profiled in a study of cytomegalovirus exposure and HLA in healthy donors. Germline loops: CDR1 SGHDT, CDR2 YYEEEE. Trimming took off 4 bases at V and 1 base at J, with 15 bases between the two ends. CDR3 length: 16 amino acids. Study-level points and caveats: The Asian-associated ancestry cluster reportedly had fewer N-insertions than the roughly 670-donor mean in a later analysis. Some public TCRs appeared in many individuals, while most sequences were rare.

This clone was counted only a few times. Its antigen is as yet unknown. PCR amplification relied on 60 Vbeta primers (plus 13 Jbeta primers). Clones were sequenced by immunoSEQ multiplex PCR, and TCRdb holds only the in-frame ones, with some missing. The table lists some 150,000 clones, roughly 9.6% of them singletons, with roughly 7% in the top ten. This chain links TRBV5-6 with TRBJ2-1; possibly TRBD1 for D (6 bases). The receptor was isolated from a woman aged 40-49 years in good health and CMV-seropositive. The sequenced sample consisted of PBMCs. CDR3 DNA: TGTGCCAGCAGCCCCCGGGACATTCTTTCCTACAATGAGCAGTTCTTC. Encoded protein: CASSPRDILSYNEQFF.